This T cell receptor (beta chain) was found in a study of blood T cell repertoires in COVID-19. About the study: Acute and convalescent COVID-19 specimens originated in the United States, Italy and Spain.

Study processing details: For nucleated cells, counts were estimated from reference gene primer amplification. This table comes from immunoSEQ multiplex PCR, and its TCRdb copy is limited to in-frame clones, with some not included. V, J and clone size reflect that table, while D and trimming were determined from the DNA. Counted here are some 200,000 clones, roughly 90% occurring once; the ten biggest clones make up approximately 8%. Adults between about 18 and 95 years of age took part from about 24 US areas. Grouping used clinical history reported by participants in a survey and questionnaire. Germline CDR1 and CDR2: WSHSY and SAAADI. V was pared by 6 bases and J by 8 bases, with 13 bases between. CDR3 length equals 13 residues.

The source of this sequence is a woman aged 18-29 years who had recovered from COVID-19. This chain joins TRBV10-2 and TRBJ1-4; the D is unclear. The specimen sequenced was PBMCs or T cells enriched from blood (not recorded which). CDR3 loop: CASRWREREKLFF. DNA for the CDR3: TGCGCCAGCAGATGGAGGGAGAGGGAAAAACTGTTTTTT.